This T cell receptor (beta chain) originates from a study of neoadjuvant anti-PD-1 for oral cavity cancer. Study as a whole: Around day 43, patients without progression received a fourth nivolumab dose before surgery.

The time point was: after neoadjuvant nivolumab, at surgical resection. TCRdb's copy holds only in-frame clones and misses some; the assay was immunoSEQ multiplex PCR. Of 9,800 or so clones listed, about 67% are singletons. The sequence was collected from a person aged 40 to 85 with oral cavity squamous cell carcinoma. The source material was PBMCs, sampled after nivolumab (anti-PD-1) treatment.

Here the CDR3 DNA reads TGTGCCTGGAGTGTGTTGCGGGACACCGGGGAGCTGTTTTTT. Protein sequence: CAWSVLRDTGELFF. The V and J genes are TRBV30 and TRBJ2-2; possibly TRBD2 for D (5 bases). Germline V lookup: CDR1 GTSNPN, CDR2 SVGIG (reference sequence). V was trimmed by 0 bases and J by 3 bases, leaving 8 bases between them. The CDR3 has 14 amino acids. The full variable domain, with the rest looked up from reference TRBV30 and TRBJ2-2, is SQTIHQWPATLVQPVGSPLSLECTVEGTSNPNLYWYRQAAGRGLQLLFYSVGIGQISSEVPQNLSASRPQDRQFILSSKKLLLSDSGFYLCAWSVLRDTGELFFGEGSRLTVL.